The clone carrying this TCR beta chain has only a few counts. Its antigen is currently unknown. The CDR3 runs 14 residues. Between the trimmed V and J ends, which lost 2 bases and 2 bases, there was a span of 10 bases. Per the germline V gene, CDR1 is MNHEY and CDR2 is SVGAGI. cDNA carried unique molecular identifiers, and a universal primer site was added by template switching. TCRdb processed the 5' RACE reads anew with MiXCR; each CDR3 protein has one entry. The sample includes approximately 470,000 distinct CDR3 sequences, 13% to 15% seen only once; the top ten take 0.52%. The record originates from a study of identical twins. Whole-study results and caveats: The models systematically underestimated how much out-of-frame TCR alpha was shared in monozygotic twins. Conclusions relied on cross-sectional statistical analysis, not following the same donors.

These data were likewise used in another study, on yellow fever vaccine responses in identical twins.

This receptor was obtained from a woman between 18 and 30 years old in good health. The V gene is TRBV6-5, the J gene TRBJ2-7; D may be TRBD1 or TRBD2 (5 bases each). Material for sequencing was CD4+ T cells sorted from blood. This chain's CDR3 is CASSYLGAPYEQYF. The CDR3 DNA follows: TGTGCCAGCAGTTACCTCGGGGCTCCCTACGAGCAGTACTTC.